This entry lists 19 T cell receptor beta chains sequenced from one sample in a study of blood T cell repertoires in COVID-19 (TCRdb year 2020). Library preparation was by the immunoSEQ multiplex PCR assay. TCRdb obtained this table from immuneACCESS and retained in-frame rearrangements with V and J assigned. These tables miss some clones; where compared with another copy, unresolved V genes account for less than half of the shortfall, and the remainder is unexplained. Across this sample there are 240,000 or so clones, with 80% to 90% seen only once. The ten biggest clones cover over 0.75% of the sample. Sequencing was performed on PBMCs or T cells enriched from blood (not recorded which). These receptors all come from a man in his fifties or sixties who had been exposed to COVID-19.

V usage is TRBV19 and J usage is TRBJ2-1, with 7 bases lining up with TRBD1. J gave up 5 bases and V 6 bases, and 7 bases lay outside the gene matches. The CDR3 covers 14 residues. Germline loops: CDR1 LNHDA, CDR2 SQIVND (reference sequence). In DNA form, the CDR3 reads TGTGCCAGTAGGAAAAATACAGGGGACAATGAGCAGTTCTTC. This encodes CASRKNTGDNEQFF.

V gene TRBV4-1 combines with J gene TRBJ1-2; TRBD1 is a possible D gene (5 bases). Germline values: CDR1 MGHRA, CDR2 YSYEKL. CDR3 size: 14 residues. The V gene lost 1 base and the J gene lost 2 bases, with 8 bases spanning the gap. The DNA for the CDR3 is TGCGCCAGCAGCCAAGGGGACTCAAACTATGGCTACACCTTC. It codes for CASSQGDSNYGYTF.

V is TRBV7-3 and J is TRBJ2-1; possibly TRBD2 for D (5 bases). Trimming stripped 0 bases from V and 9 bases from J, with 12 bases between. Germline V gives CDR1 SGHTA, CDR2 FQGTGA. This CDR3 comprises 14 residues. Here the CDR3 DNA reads TGTGCCAGCAGCTTAACGCTGGATCGGGGTGAGCAGTTCTTC. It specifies CASSLTLDRGEQFF.

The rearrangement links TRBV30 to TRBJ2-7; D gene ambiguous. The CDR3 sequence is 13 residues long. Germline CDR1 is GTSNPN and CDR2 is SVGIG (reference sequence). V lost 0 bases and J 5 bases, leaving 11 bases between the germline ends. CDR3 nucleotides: TGTGCCTGGAGTGTATTCCCCCCCGACGAGCAGTACTTC. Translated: CAWSVFPPDEQYF.

CDR3: CASSARWGGDGYTF. As DNA, the CDR3 is TGTGCCAGCAGCGCCCGATGGGGGGGGGATGGCTACACCTTC. The chain carries TRBV9 and TRBJ1-2; tentative D call: TRBD1 (5 bases). V was pared by 3 bases and J by 6 bases, with 15 bases between. The germline V gene has CDR1 SGDLS and CDR2 YYNGEE. This CDR3 is built from 14 residues.

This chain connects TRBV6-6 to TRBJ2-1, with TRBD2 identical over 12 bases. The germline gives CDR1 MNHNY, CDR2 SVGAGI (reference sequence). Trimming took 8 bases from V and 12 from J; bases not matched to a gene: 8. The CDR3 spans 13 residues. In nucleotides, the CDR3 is TGTGCCAGCGGAACTAGCGGGGGGCAGTGGCAGTTCTTC. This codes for CASGTSGGQWQFF.

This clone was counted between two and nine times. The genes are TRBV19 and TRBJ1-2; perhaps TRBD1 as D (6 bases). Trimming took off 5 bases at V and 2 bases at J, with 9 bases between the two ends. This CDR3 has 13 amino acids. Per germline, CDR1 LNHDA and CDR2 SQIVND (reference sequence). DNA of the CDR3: TGTGCCAGTAGTCCGGGACACAACTATGGCTACACCTTC. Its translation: CASSPGHNYGYTF.

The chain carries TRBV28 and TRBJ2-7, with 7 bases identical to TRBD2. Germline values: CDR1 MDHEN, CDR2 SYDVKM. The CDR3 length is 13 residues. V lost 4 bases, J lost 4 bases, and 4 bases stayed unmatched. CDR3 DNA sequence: TGTGCCAGCAGTTGGGGGGGGAGTTACGAGCAGTACGTC. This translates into CASSWGGSYEQYV.

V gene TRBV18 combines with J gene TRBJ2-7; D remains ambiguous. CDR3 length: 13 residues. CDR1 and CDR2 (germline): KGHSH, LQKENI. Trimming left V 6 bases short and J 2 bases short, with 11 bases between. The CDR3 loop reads CASSLRVPYEQYV. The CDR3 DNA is TGTGCCAGCTCCCTCCGGGTTCCCTACGAGCAGTACGTC.

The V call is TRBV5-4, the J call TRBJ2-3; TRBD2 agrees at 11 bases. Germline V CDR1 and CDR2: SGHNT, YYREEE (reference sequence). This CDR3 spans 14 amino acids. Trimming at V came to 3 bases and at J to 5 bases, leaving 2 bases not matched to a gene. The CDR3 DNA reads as TGTGCCAGCAGCTCGGGGACTAGCGGAGATACGCAGTATTTT. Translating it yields CASSSGTSGDTQYF.

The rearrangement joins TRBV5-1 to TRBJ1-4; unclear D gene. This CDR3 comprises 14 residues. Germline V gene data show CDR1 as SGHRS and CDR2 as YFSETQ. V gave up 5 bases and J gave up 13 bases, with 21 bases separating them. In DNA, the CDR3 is TGCGCCAGCAGACCCTCGACGGACTCGGTAGGACTGTTTTTT. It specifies CASRPSTDSVGLFF.

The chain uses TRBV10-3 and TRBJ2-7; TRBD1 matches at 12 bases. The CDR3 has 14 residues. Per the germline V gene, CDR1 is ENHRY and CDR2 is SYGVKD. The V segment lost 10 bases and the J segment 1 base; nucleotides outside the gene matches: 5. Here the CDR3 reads CATRGQGASYEQYV. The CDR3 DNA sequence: TGTGCCACGAGGGGACAGGGGGCTTCCTACGAGCAGTACGTC.

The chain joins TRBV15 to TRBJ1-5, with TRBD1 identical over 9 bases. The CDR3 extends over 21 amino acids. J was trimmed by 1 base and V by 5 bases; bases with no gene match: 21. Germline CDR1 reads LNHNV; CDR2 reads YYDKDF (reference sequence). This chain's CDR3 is CATSLHLFTDRGLVSNQPQHF. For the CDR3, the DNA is TGTGCCACCAGCCTGCACTTATTCACGGACAGGGGACTAGTGAGCAATCAGCCCCAGCATTTT.

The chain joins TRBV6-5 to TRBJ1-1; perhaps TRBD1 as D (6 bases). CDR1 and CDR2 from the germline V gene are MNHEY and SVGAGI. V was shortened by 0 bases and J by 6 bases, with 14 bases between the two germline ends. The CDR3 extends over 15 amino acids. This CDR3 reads CASSYSSGGGPEAFF. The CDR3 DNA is TGTGCCAGCAGTTACTCGAGTGGGGGGGGGCCTGAAGCTTTCTTT.

This chain's CDR3 is CASSNEGQGSSYEQYV. For the CDR3, the DNA is TGTGCCAGCAGCAACGAGGGACAGGGGAGCTCCTACGAGCAGTACGTC. V and J are TRBV21-1 and TRBJ2-7; TRBD1 is the table's D call, not checked against the DNA. TRBV21-1 is a pseudogene. This CDR3 has 16 amino acids.

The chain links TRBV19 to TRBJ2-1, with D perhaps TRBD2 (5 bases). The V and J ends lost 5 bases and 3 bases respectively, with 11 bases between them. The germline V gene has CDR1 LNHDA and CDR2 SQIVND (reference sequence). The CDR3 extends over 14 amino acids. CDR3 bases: TGTGCCAGTAGTCGGAGGACGATCTACAATGAGCAGTTCTTC. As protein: CASSRRTIYNEQFF.

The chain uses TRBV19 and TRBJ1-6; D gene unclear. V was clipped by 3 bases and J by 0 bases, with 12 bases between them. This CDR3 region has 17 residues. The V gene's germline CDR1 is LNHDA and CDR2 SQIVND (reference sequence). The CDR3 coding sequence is TGTGCCAGTAGTATCGAGGGCAGGAGCTCCTATAATTCACCCCTCCACTTT. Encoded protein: CASSIEGRSSYNSPLHF.

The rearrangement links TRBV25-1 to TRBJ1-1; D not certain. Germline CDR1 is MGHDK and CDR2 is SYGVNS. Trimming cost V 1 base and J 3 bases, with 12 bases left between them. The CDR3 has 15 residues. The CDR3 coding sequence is TGTGCCAGCAGTGAATCTGGTACGGGGTACACTGAAGCTTTCTTT. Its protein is CASSESGTGYTEAFF.

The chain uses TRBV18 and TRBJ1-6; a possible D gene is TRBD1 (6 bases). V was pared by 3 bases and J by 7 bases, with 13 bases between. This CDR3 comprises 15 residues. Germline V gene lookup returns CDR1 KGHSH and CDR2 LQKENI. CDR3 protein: CASSPLPGENSPLHF. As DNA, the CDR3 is TGTGCCAGCTCACCGCTTCCAGGGGAAAATTCACCCCTCCACTTT.